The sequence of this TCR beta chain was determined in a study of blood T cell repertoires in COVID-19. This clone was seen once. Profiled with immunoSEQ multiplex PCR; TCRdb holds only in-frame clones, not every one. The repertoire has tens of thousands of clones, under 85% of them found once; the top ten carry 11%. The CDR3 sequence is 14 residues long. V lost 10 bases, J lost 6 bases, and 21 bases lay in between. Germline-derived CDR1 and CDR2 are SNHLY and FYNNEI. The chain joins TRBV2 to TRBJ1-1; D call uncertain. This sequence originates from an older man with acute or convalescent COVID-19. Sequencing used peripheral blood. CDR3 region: CATRLGGMFAEAFF. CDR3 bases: TGTGCCACACGACTCGGCGGGATGTTTGCTGAAGCTTTCTTT.